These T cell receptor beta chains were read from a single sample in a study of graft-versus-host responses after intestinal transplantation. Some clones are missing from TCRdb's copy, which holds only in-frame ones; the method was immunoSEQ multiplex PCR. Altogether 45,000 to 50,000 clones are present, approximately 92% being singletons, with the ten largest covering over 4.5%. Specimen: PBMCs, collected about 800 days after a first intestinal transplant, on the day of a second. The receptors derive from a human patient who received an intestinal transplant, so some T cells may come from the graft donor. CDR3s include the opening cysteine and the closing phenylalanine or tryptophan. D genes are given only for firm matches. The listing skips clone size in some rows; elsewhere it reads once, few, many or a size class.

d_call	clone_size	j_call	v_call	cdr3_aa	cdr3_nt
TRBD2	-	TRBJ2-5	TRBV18	CASSPRLAGEETQYF	TGTGCCAGCTCACCACGACTAGCGGGAGAAGAGACCCAGTACTTC
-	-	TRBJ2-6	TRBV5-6	CASADDNSHKAGQRPDF	TGTGCCAGCGCAGACGACAATAGTCACAAAGCGGGCCAACGTCCTGATTTC
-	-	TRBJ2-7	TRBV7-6	CASSLLGVANEQYF	TGTGCCAGCAGCTTGTTGGGGGTGGCAAACGAGCAGTACTTC
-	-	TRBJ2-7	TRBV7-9	CASSFTTASENYEQYF	TGTGCCAGCAGCTTTACTACCGCTTCAGAAAATTACGAGCAGTACTTC
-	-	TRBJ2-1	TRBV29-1	CSGSPLDTGQFF	TGCAGCGGGTCACCGTTGGACACCGGACAGTTCTTC
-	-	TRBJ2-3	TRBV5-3	CARSPSSPSTDTQYF	TGTGCCAGGTCACCCTCTTCACCAAGCACAGATACGCAGTATTTT
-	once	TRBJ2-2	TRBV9	CASSDHGAGELFF	TGTGCCAGCAGCGACCATGGTGCCGGGGAGCTGTTTTTT
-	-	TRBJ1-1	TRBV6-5	CASSYSGAPEAFF	TGTGCCAGCAGTTACTCAGGGGCCCCTGAAGCTTTCTTT
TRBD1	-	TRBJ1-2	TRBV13	CASSLGWGTGGDGYTF	TGTGCCAGCAGCTTAGGGTGGGGGACAGGGGGCGATGGCTACACCTTC
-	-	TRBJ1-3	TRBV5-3	CARNVFRTDGNTIYF	TGTGCCAGAAACGTTTTCCGGACGGATGGAAACACCATATATTTT
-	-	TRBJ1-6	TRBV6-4	CASSDSRGANSPLHF	TGTGCCAGCAGTGACTCGAGGGGGGCTAATTCACCCCTCCACTTT
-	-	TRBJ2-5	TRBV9	CASSVSSSLGETQYF	TGTGCCAGCAGCGTGTCCTCTTCGCTCGGGGAGACCCAGTACTTC
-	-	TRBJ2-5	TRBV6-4	CASRPTPTPTGSEETQYF	TGTGCCAGCAGACCGACTCCCACTCCTACAGGCAGTGAAGAGACCCAGTACTTC
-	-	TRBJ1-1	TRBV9	CASSLARTAIGAFF	TGTGCCAGCAGCCTAGCTAGGACAGCGATAGGAGCTTTCTTT
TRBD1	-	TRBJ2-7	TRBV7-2	CASSPLGGYYEQYF	TGTGCCAGCAGCCCGCTAGGGGGCTACTACGAGCAGTACTTC
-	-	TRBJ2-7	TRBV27	CASKHAQFYEQYF	TGTGCCAGCAAACATGCACAGTTCTACGAGCAGTACTTC
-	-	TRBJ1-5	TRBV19	CASRILGFNQPQHF	TGTGCCAGTAGAATCTTGGGCTTCAATCAGCCCCAGCATTTT
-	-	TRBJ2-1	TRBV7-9	CASSLEVLREIINEQFF	TGTGCCAGCAGCTTAGAGGTCTTACGGGAAATAATCAATGAGCAGTTCTTC
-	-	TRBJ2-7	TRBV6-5	CASSYEWGFIHEQYF	TGTGCCAGCAGTTACGAATGGGGTTTTATTCACGAGCAGTACTTC
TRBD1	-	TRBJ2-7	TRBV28	CASRTGGGYEQYF	TGTGCCAGCAGGACAGGGGGAGGATACGAGCAGTACTTC
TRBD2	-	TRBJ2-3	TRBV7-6	CASSLASAGEPTDTQYF	TGTGCCAGCAGCTTAGCATCGGCGGGAGAGCCCACAGATACGCAGTATTTT
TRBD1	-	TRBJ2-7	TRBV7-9	CASSLGGTGRYTGEQYF	TGTGCCAGCAGCTTAGGTGGGACAGGGAGATATACCGGCGAGCAGTACTTC
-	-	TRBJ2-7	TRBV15	CATSRGGTLISSYEQYF	TGTGCCACCAGCAGAGGAGGAACCTTGATAAGCTCCTACGAGCAGTACTTC
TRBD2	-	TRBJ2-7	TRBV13	CASSPPTSGIHYEQYF	TGTGCCAGCAGCCCACCCACTAGCGGGATTCACTACGAGCAGTACTTC
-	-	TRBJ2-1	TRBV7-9	CASSPGTHNEQFF	TGTGCCAGCAGTCCCGGGACCCACAATGAGCAGTTCTTC
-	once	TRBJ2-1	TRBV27	CASSLTRGSYNEQFF	TGTGCCAGCAGCCTGACTAGGGGGTCCTACAATGAGCAGTTCTTC